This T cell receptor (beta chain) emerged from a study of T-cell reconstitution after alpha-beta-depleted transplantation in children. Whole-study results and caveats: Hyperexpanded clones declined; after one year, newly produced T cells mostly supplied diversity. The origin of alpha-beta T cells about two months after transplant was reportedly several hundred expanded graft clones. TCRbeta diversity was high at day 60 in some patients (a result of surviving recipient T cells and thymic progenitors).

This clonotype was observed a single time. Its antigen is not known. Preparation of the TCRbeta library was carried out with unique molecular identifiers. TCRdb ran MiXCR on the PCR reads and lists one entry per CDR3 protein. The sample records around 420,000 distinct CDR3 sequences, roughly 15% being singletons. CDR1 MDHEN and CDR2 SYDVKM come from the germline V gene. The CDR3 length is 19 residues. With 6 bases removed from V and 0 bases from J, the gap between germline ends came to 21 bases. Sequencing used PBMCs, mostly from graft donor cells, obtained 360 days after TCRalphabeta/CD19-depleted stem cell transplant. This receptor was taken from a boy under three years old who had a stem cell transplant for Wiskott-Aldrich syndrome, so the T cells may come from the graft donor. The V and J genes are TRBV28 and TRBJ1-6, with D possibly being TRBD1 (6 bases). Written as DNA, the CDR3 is TGTGCCAGCAGCCACGCCAGGGGATCCAGAGACTCCTATAATTCACCCCTCCACTTT. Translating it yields CASSHARGSRDSYNSPLHF.